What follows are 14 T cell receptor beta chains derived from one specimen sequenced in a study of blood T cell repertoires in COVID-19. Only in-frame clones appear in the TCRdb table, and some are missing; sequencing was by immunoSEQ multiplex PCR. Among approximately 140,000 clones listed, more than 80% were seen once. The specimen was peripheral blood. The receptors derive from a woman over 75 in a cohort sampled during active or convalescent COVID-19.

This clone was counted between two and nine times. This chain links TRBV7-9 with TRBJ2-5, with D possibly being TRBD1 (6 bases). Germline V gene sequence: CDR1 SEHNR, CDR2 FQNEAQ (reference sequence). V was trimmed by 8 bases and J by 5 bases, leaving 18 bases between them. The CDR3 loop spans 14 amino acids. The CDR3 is CASSFLGGLETQYF. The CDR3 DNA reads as TGTGCCAGCTCCTTCCTAGGGGGTTTGGAGACCCAGTACTTC.

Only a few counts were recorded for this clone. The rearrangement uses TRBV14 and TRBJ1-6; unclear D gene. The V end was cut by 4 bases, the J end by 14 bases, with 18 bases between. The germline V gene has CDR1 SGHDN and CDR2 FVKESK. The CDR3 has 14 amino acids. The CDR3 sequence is CASSPLSGRSTLHF. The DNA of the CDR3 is TGTGCCAGCAGCCCCCTGTCAGGCCGCTCCACCCTCCACTTT.

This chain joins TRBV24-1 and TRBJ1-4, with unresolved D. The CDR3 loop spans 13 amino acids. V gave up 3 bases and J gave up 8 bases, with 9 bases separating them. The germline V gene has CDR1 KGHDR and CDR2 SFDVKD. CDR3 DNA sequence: TGTGCCACCAGTGATGAGGGAGGGGAAAAACTGTTTTTT. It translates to CATSDEGGEKLFF.

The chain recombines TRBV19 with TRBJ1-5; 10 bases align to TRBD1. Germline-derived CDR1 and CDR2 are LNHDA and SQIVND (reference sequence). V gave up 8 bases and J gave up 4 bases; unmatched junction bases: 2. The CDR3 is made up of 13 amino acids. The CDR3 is CASGDRGNQPQHF. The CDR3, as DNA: TGTGCCAGTGGGGACAGGGGAAATCAGCCCCAGCATTTT.

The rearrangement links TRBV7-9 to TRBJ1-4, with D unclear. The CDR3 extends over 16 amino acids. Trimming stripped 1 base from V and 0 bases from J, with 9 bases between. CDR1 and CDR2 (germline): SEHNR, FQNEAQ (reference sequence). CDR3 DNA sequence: TGTGCCAGCAGCTTAGTTGGCGGATCAACTAATGAAAAACTGTTTTTT. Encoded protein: CASSLVGGSTNEKLFF.

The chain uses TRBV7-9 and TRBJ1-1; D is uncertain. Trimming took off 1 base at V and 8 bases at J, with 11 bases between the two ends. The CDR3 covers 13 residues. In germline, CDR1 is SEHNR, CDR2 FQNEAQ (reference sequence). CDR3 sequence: CASSLVFAGEAFF. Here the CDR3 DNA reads TGTGCCAGCAGCTTAGTCTTCGCGGGGGAAGCTTTCTTT.

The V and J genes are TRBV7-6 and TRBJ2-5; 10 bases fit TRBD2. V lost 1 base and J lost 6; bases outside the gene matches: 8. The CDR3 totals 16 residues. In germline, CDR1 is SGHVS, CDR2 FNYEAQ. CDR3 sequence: CASSLVGGLAIKTQYF. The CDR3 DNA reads TGTGCCAGCAGCTTAGTGGGGGGACTAGCGATCAAGACCCAGTACTTC.

The CDR3 DNA follows: TGTGCCAGCAGCGCGGGGGGGCGCGAGCAGTACGTC. Protein: CASSAGGREQYV. The chain links TRBV7-9 to TRBJ2-7; 9 bases are shared with TRBD2. V dropped 5 bases and J dropped 6; count of bases not matched to a gene: 2. Per germline, CDR1 SEHNR and CDR2 FQNEAQ (reference sequence). CDR3 length equals 12 residues.

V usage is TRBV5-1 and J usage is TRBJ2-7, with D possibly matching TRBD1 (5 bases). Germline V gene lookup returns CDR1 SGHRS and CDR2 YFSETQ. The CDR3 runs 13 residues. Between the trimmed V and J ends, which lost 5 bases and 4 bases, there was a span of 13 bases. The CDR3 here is CASRSNKGYEQYF. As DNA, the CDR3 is TGCGCCAGCAGGAGTAATAAGGGGTACGAGCAGTACTTC.

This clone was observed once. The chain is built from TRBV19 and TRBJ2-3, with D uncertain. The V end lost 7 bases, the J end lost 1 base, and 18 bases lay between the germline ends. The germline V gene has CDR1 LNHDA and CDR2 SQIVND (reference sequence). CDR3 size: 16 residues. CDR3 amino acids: CASTRRTRARTDTQYF. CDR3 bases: TGTGCCAGTACCCGCCGCACGAGAGCTCGCACAGATACGCAGTATTTT.

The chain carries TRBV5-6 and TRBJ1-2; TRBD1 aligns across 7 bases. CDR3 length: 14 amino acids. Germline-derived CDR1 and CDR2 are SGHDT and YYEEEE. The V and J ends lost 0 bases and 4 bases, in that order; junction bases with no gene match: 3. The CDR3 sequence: CASSLGGQAYGYTF. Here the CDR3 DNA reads TGTGCCAGCAGCTTGGGCGGACAGGCCTATGGCTACACCTTC.

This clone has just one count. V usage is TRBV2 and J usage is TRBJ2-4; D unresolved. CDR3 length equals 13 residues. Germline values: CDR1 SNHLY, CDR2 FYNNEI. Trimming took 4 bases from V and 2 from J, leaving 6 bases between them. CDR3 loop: CASSGDPKNIQYF. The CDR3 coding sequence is TGTGCCAGCAGTGGAGATCCCAAAAACATTCAGTACTTC.

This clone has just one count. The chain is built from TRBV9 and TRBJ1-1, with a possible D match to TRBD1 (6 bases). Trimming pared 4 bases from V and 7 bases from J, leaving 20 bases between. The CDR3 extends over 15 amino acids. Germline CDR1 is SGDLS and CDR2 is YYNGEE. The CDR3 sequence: CASSPDFPVGHEAFF. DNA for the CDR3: TGTGCCAGCAGCCCTGATTTTCCGGTGGGACATGAAGCTTTCTTT.

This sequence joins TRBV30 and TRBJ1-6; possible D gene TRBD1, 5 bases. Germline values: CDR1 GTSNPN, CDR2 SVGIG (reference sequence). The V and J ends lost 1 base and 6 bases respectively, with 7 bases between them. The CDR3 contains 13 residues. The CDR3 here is CAWSGGSNSPLHF. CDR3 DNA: TGTGCCTGGAGTGGGGGCAGTAATTCACCCCTCCACTTT.